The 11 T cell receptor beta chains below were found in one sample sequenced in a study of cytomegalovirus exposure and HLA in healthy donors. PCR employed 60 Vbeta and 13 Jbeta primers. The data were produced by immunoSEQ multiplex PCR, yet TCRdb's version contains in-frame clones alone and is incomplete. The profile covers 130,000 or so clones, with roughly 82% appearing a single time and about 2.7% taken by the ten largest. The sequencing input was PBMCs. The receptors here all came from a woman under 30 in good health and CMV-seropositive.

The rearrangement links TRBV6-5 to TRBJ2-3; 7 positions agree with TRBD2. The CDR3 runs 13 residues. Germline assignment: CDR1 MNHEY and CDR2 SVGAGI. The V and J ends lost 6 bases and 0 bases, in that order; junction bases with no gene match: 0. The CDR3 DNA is TGTGCCAGCAGGGGGGGGAGCACAGATACGCAGTATTTT. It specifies CASRGGSTDTQYF.

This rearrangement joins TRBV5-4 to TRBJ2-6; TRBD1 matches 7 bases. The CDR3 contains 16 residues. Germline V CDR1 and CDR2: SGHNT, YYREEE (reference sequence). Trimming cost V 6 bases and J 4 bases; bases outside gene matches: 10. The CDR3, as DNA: TGTGCCAGCAACGGACAGGCTGGCCTCGGGGCCAACGTCCTGACTTTC. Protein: CASNGQAGLGANVLTF.

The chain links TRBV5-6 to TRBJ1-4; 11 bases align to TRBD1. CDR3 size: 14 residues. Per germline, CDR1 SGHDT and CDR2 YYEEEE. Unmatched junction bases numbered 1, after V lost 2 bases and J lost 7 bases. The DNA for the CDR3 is TGTGCCAGCAGCTTCGGGACAGGGGGTGAAAAACTGTTTTTT. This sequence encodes CASSFGTGGEKLFF.

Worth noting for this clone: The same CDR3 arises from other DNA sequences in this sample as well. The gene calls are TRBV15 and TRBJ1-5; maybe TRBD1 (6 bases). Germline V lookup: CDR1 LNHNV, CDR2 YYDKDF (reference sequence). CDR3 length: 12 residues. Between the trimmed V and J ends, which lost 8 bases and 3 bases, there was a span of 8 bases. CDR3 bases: TGTGCCACCGGGGGCCCCAATCAGCCCCAGCATTTT. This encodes CATGGPNQPQHF.

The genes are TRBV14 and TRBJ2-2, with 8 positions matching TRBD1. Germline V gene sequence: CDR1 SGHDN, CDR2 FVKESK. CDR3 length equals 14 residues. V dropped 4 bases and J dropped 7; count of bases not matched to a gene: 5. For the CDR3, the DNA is TGTGCCAGCAGCCTATTGACAGGGGTCGGGGAGCTGTTTTTT. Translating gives CASSLLTGVGELFF.

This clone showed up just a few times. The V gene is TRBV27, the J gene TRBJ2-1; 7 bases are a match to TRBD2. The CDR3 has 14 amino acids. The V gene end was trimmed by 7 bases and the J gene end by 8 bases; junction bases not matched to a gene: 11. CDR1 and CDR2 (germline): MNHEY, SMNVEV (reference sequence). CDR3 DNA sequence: TGTGCCAGCACCCCTAGCGGCTGGATGTATGAGCAGTTCTTC. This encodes CASTPSGWMYEQFF.

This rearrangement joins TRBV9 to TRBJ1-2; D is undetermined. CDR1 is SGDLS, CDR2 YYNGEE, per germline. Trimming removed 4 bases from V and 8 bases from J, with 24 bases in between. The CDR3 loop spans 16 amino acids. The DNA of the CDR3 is TGTGCCAGCAGCCCCCGGTTCGGTCTAGAGCCATCGGGCTACACCTTC. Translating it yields CASSPRFGLEPSGYTF.

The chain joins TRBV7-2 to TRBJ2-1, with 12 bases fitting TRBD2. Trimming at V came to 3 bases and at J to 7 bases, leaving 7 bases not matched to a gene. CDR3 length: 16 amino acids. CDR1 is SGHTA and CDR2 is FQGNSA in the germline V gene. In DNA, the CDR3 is TGTGCCAGCAGCTTCCGTCTCACTAGCGGGGGGAATGAGCAGTTCTTC. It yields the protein CASSFRLTSGGNEQFF.

CDR3 loop: CATSRDSPRGGNTIYF. The CDR3 bases are TGTGCCACCAGCAGAGACTCCCCGAGGGGGGGAAACACCATATATTTT. The V and J genes are TRBV15 and TRBJ1-3, with D possibly being TRBD1 (6 bases). Germline CDR1 is LNHNV and CDR2 is YYDKDF (reference sequence). Trimming left V 0 bases short and J 4 bases short, with 13 bases between. CDR3 length: 16 residues. Full variable domain (remainder filled in from reference TRBV15 and TRBJ1-3): DAMVIQNPRYQVTQFGKPVTLSCSQTLNHNVMYWYQQKSSQAPKLLFHYYDKDFNNEADTPDNFQSRRPNTSFCFLDIRSPGLGDTAMYLCATSRDSPRGGNTIYFGEGSWLTVV.

The CDR3 spells CASSPSGTGVEQYF. The CDR3 DNA sequence: TGTGCCAGCAGCCCTTCGGGGACAGGGGTCGAGCAGTACTTC. The chain is built from TRBV5-4 and TRBJ2-7, with 10 bases lining up with TRBD1. Trimming cost V 4 bases and J 6 bases; bases outside gene matches: 7. The germline V gene has CDR1 SGHNT and CDR2 YYREEE (reference sequence). CDR3 length: 14 residues.

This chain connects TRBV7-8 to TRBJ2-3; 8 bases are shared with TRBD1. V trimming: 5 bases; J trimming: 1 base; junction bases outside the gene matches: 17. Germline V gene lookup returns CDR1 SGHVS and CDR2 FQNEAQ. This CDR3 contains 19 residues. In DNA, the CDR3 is TGTGCCAGCAGCCCTGACAGGGGCTCCCTCCCCGGGCGCACAGATACGCAGTATTTT. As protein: CASSPDRGSLPGRTDTQYF.